This entry lists 8 T cell receptor beta chains sequenced from one sample in a study of tumor and adjacent non-tumor tissue in lung cancer. This sample's RNA came from whole unsorted tissue. TCRbeta libraries were built with three rounds of nested PCR, modified from ARM-PCR. TCRdb re-analysed the multiplex PCR reads in MiXCR, keeping a single row per CDR3 protein. The table has about 200,000 distinct CDR3 sequences, 60% to 85% seen once; the top ten hold under 30%. Sequenced input: lung tumor tissue. The source is a man in his 60s with non-small cell lung cancer.

A word on this clonotype: This CDR3 is missing its conserved last phenylalanine or tryptophan, likely due to a read error. The rearrangement links TRBV6-6 to TRBJ2-5; 10 nucleotides match TRBD2. CDR1 and CDR2 from the germline V gene are MNHNY and SVGAGI (reference sequence). CDR3 length equals 17 residues. V was clipped by 4 bases and J by 4 bases; unmatched bases: 12. CDR3 DNA: TGTGCCAGCAGTTGCTCGAGTAGCGGGAGGACCGGAGAGACCCAGTACTTA. Residues: CASSCSSSGRTGETQYL.

With regard to this clonotype: An end of the junction differs from the germline gene, which may be a read error. The chain uses TRBV5-1 and TRBJ2-6; D is unclear. Germline assignment: CDR1 SGHRS and CDR2 YFSETQ. The CDR3 extends over 14 amino acids. CDR3 region: CASSPSSRANVLTF. CDR3 coding DNA: TGCGCCAGCAGCCCCAGCTCTAGGGCCAACGTCCTGACTTTC.

Here the CDR3 reads CAWSTQGAYEQYF. The CDR3 bases are TGTGCCTGGAGTACCCAGGGAGCCTACGAGCAGTACTTC. The chain combines TRBV30 with TRBJ2-7; perhaps D is TRBD1 or TRBD2 (5 bases each). The CDR3 length is 13 residues. CDR1 and CDR2 from the germline V gene are GTSNPN and SVGIG (reference sequence). V dropped 2 bases and J dropped 2 bases, with 10 bases sitting between them.

The chain combines TRBV20-1 with TRBJ2-5; 8 positions match TRBD2. CDR1 is DFQATT and CDR2 is SNEGSKA in the germline V gene (reference sequence). The ends lost 0 bases at V and 3 bases at J; junction bases unmatched: 9. This CDR3 has 16 amino acids. CDR3 in DNA: TGCAGTGCTAGAGATGTGGTAGCGGGGTTCGAAGAGACCCAGTACTTC. Translating gives CSARDVVAGFEETQYF.

Details on this clonotype: A junction end diverges from the germline sequence, so it may reflect a read error. The gene calls are TRBV20-1 and TRBJ2-7; TRBD2 matches 10 bases. The germline V gene has CDR1 DFQATT and CDR2 SNEGSKA (reference sequence). The CDR3 extends over 15 amino acids. DNA of the CDR3: TGCATTGCTGCCATTAGCGGGGGGTTCTCCTACGAGCAGTACTTC. Amino acids: CIAAISGGFSYEQYF.

Worth noting for this clonotype: A read error is possible here, since a much larger clone lies one base away. The V and J genes are TRBV11-2 and TRBJ1-1, with no clear D. The CDR3 totals 17 residues. Germline CDR1 reads SGHAT; CDR2 reads FQNNGV. The V end was cut by 5 bases, the J end by 6 bases, with 25 bases between. DNA for the CDR3: TGTGCCAGCAGCCTAGTCGGAGTGGAGGGCCCCCTCTCTGAAGCTTTCTTT. This codes for CASSLVGVEGPLSEAFF.

This clonotype was recorded once. Since a much larger clone is just one base distant, this may be a read error. CDR3 protein: CASRTEGEEYF. The CDR3, as DNA: TGTGCCAGCAGGACCGAGGGGGAGGAGTACTTC. The V call is TRBV6-5, the J call TRBJ2-7, with D tentatively TRBD1 or TRBD2 (6 bases each). This CDR3 is 11 amino acids long. In germline, CDR1 is MNHEY, CDR2 SVGAGI. The V and J ends lost 6 bases and 11 bases respectively, with 14 bases between them.

This clonotype was counted only a few times. A junction end diverges from the germline sequence, so it may reflect a read error. The V call is TRBV20-1, the J call TRBJ2-5; D is unresolved. The length of the CDR3 is 14 residues. Germline assignment: CDR1 DFQATT and CDR2 SNEGSKA (reference sequence). CDR3 protein: CRARDKGIRETQYF. The DNA for the CDR3 is TGCAGAGCTAGAGATAAGGGTATAAGGGAGACCCAGTACTTC.